The rows below give T cell receptor beta chains drawn from one sample of a study of shared clonotypes between healthy human individuals. The table came from immunoSEQ multiplex PCR; TCRdb's copy has only in-frame clones and leaves some out. Of approximately 940,000 clones in the sample, 76% were seen once. Source material: memory CD4+ T cells sorted from blood. The source of these receptors is a man aged 18 to 29 in good health. Both conserved end residues are part of each CDR3. Fields, in order: D gene, clone size, V gene, J gene, CDR3 protein, CDR3 DNA. D genes are given only for firm matches. Clone size is given for some rows only: seen once, a few or many times, or a class if the clone is expanded.

d_call: NA
clone_size: NA
v_call: TRBV2
j_call: TRBJ2-7
cdr3_aa: CASSPIRVVTYEQYF
cdr3_nt: TGTGCCAGCAGTCCGATCCGGGTCGTCACCTACGAGCAGTACTTC

d_call: NA
clone_size: NA
v_call: TRBV6-5
j_call: TRBJ2-6
cdr3_aa: CASSRVSGANVLTF
cdr3_nt: TGTGCCAGCAGCAGGGTTTCTGGGGCCAACGTCCTGACTTTC

d_call: NA
clone_size: NA
v_call: TRBV7-6
j_call: TRBJ1-4
cdr3_aa: CASSLEGRIDGDEKLFF
cdr3_nt: TGTGCCAGCAGCTTAGAGGGGAGAATTGATGGGGATGAAAAACTGTTTTTT

d_call: TRBD1
clone_size: NA
v_call: TRBV5-1
j_call: TRBJ2-7
cdr3_aa: CASSPGGSSYEQYF
cdr3_nt: TGCGCCAGCAGCCCAGGGGGCAGTAGCTACGAGCAGTACTTC

d_call: NA
clone_size: few
v_call: TRBV14
j_call: TRBJ1-5
cdr3_aa: CASSQDTNQPQHF
cdr3_nt: TGTGCCAGCAGCCAAGATACGAATCAGCCCCAGCATTTT

d_call: TRBD1
clone_size: NA
v_call: TRBV27
j_call: TRBJ1-4
cdr3_aa: CASSSGTGNEKLFF
cdr3_nt: TGTGCCAGCAGTTCGGGGACAGGAAATGAAAAACTGTTTTTT

d_call: NA
clone_size: NA
v_call: TRBV18
j_call: TRBJ2-2
cdr3_aa: CASTGTENTGELFF
cdr3_nt: TGTGCCAGCACCGGGACCGAGAACACCGGGGAGCTGTTTTTT

d_call: NA
clone_size: NA
v_call: TRBV28
j_call: TRBJ2-7
cdr3_aa: CASSTGPAYEQYF
cdr3_nt: TGTGCCAGCAGTACAGGGCCTGCCTACGAGCAGTACTTC

d_call: NA
clone_size: NA
v_call: TRBV2
j_call: TRBJ2-5
cdr3_aa: CASSYRRPPQETQYF
cdr3_nt: TGTGCCAGCAGTTACCGGCGGCCTCCCCAAGAGACCCAGTACTTC

d_call: TRBD1
clone_size: NA
v_call: TRBV19
j_call: TRBJ2-4
cdr3_aa: CASTSTGHLAKNIQYF
cdr3_nt: TGTGCCAGTACCTCGACAGGGCATCTAGCCAAAAACATTCAGTACTTC

d_call: NA
clone_size: NA
v_call: TRBV14
j_call: TRBJ1-1
cdr3_aa: CASSQGLGRGAFF
cdr3_nt: TGTGCCAGCAGCCAGGGGCTGGGGCGCGGGGCTTTCTTT

d_call: NA
clone_size: NA
v_call: TRBV6-5
j_call: TRBJ2-3
cdr3_aa: CASSRLLEGADTQYF
cdr3_nt: TGTGCCAGCAGTAGGTTATTAGAAGGGGCAGATACGCAGTATTTT

d_call: NA
clone_size: few
v_call: TRBV5-1
j_call: TRBJ1-1
cdr3_aa: CASSSGRENTEAFF
cdr3_nt: TGCGCCAGCAGCTCCGGACGGGAGAACACTGAAGCTTTCTTT

d_call: TRBD2
clone_size: once
v_call: TRBV7-6
j_call: TRBJ2-7
cdr3_aa: CASSLGGLANEQYF
cdr3_nt: TGTGCCAGCAGCTTAGGGGGACTAGCGAACGAGCAGTACTTC

d_call: TRBD2
clone_size: NA
v_call: TRBV9
j_call: TRBJ2-5
cdr3_aa: CAKNHPAGGRETQYF
cdr3_nt: TGTGCCAAGAACCACCCAGCGGGGGGGCGAGAGACCCAGTACTTC

d_call: TRBD2
clone_size: NA
v_call: TRBV10-2
j_call: TRBJ2-7
cdr3_aa: CASTLSGTMNEQYF
cdr3_nt: TGCGCCAGCACCCTCTCCGGGACTATGAACGAGCAGTACTTC

d_call: TRBD1
clone_size: few
v_call: TRBV5-1
j_call: TRBJ1-1
cdr3_aa: CASSSSRDRGRGSTEAFF
cdr3_nt: TGCGCCAGCAGCTCGTCCCGGGACAGGGGGCGAGGTTCCACTGAAGCTTTCTTT